The 23 T cell receptor beta chains listed next were all sequenced from one sample in a study of Ad26.COV2.S vaccination and SARS-CoV-2 variants. As for treatment: roughly 18 received Ad26.COV2.S at low or high dose, single or two shots; a few received placebo; per-sample allocation not given. The study sampled participants on day 63 after the first vaccine or placebo injection. Here immunoSEQ multiplex PCR was the method, and the copy in TCRdb shows in-frame clones only, minus some. The sample shows 300,000 to 350,000 clones, 86% of them seen only once. Specimen: peripheral blood, collected in a trial of Ad26.COV2.S vaccine versus placebo. Receptor source: a person between 18 and 60 years old who received the Ad26.COV2.S COVID-19 vaccine or a placebo.

This clone was seen a handful of times. This chain connects TRBV15 to TRBJ1-2; D gene ambiguous. This CDR3 has 13 amino acids. Germline-derived CDR1 and CDR2 are LNHNV and YYDKDF (reference sequence). The V end was cut by 2 bases, the J end by 5 bases, with 9 bases between. CDR3 sequence reads: CATSRMEYYGYTF. DNA of the CDR3: TGTGCCACCAGCAGAATGGAGTATTATGGCTACACCTTC.

The gene calls are TRBV6-2 or TRBV6-3 and TRBJ1-2; D is undetermined. V shed 4 bases and J shed 8 bases, with 8 bases lying between them. This CDR3 has 11 amino acids. The germline CDR1 and CDR2 sequences are MNHEY and SVGEGT. The CDR3 DNA sequence: TGTGCCAGCAGTTTGGGCCGGGGCTACACCTTC. It translates to CASSLGRGYTF.

The gene calls are TRBV5-4 and TRBJ1-2; no firm D call. The germline V gene has CDR1 SGHNT and CDR2 YYREEE (reference sequence). Deletions cut 0 bases from V and 5 bases from J, with 11 bases between. There are 14 residues in the CDR3. CDR3 in DNA: TGTGCCAGCAGCTTGGCCGGCAGGCCGTATGGCTACACCTTC. It codes for CASSLAGRPYGYTF.

The V gene is TRBV6-5, the J gene TRBJ1-1; 9 bases are shared with TRBD1. The germline CDR1 and CDR2 sequences are MNHEY and SVGAGI. Losses at the gene ends were 8 bases for V and 5 bases for J; bases not matched to a gene: 12. This CDR3 is built from 15 residues. DNA for the CDR3: TGTGCCAGCCAATCCCCGGACAGGGGATGGACTGAAGCTTTCTTT. This encodes CASQSPDRGWTEAFF.

The chain links TRBV7-3 to TRBJ2-1; 8 nucleotides agree with TRBD2. Germline assignment: CDR1 SGHTA and CDR2 FQGTGA. The CDR3 is 15 amino acids. V lost 5 bases and J lost 9; bases outside the gene matches: 12. For the CDR3, the DNA is TGTGCCAGCAGCCCTATTGGCGGGGGGTCCCGTGAGCAGTTCTTC. Its protein is CASSPIGGGSREQFF.

The chain links TRBV7-2 to TRBJ2-5; 10 bases are shared with TRBD2. Trimming removed 5 bases from V and 5 bases from J; junction bases left unmatched: 8. Germline CDR1 reads SGHTA; CDR2 reads FQGNSA. This CDR3 has 15 residues. The CDR3 DNA is TGTGCCAGCAGCGTTAGCGGGGGGCCCACGGAGACCCAGTACTTC. This gives the protein CASSVSGGPTETQYF.

This clone was counted between two and nine times. The V call is TRBV11-2, the J call TRBJ2-2; tentatively, D is TRBD2 (5 bases). Deletions cut 1 base from V and 2 bases from J, with 8 bases between. The CDR3 length is 15 residues. Germline V gives CDR1 SGHAT, CDR2 FQNNGV. Here the CDR3 reads CASSLGRTNTGELFF. CDR3 in DNA: TGTGCCAGCAGCTTAGGGCGGACTAACACCGGGGAGCTGTTTTTT.

The chain recombines TRBV6-5 with TRBJ1-5; tentative D call: TRBD1 (6 bases). The CDR3 consists of 14 residues. V dropped 0 bases and J dropped 7 bases, with 10 bases sitting between them. Germline-derived CDR1 and CDR2 are MNHEY and SVGAGI. The CDR3 spells CASSYSNRDQPQHF. Here the CDR3 DNA reads TGTGCCAGCAGTTACTCGAACAGGGACCAGCCCCAGCATTTT.

This chain joins TRBV9 and TRBJ1-2; no clear D. V lost 4 bases to trimming and J lost 2 bases, with 9 bases between them. CDR1 is SGDLS, CDR2 YYNGEE, per germline. This CDR3 has 13 amino acids. CDR3 protein: CASSPSDNYGYTF. CDR3 nucleotides: TGTGCCAGCAGCCCCTCGGACAACTATGGCTACACCTTC.

The V gene is TRBV3-1 (or the pseudogene TRBV3-2), the J gene TRBJ2-7; the D gene is possibly TRBD2 (5 bases). CDR1 and CDR2 from the germline V gene are LGHDT and YNNKEL (reference sequence). This CDR3 region has 13 residues. The germline V and J ends were trimmed by 0 bases and 4 bases, with 7 bases remaining between them. The chain's CDR3 is CASSQDRRYEQYF. In DNA form, the CDR3 reads TGTGCCAGCAGCCAAGATAGGAGGTACGAGCAGTACTTC.

V usage is TRBV2 and J usage is TRBJ2-5; D possibly corresponds to TRBD2 (6 bases). The length of the CDR3 is 15 residues. Per germline, CDR1 SNHLY and CDR2 FYNNEI. The ends were cut back, 6 bases at V and 2 bases at J, with 16 bases in the middle. CDR3 bases: TGTGCCAGCAGGGTGGGAGGCGGCGGACAAGAGACCCAGTACTTC. This sequence encodes CASRVGGGGQETQYF.

V gene TRBV27 combines with J gene TRBJ1-6; 10 positions agree with TRBD1. The length of the CDR3 is 17 residues. The V gene's germline CDR1 is MNHEY and CDR2 SMNVEV (reference sequence). V dropped 5 bases and J dropped 2; count of bases not matched to a gene: 6. The CDR3 loop is CASSVSGTGAYNSPLHF. Written as DNA, the CDR3 is TGTGCCAGCAGTGTCTCCGGGACAGGGGCCTATAATTCACCCCTCCACTTT.

The chain joins TRBV4-1 to TRBJ2-1; a weak D match, TRBD2 (6 bases). This CDR3 is built from 17 residues. Trimming pared 4 bases from V and 0 bases from J, leaving 16 bases between. The germline V gene encodes CDR1 MGHRA and CDR2 YSYEKL. The CDR3 spells CASSLEGRGSSYNEQFF. The CDR3 DNA follows: TGCGCCAGCAGCCTCGAGGGACGGGGGAGCTCCTACAATGAGCAGTTCTTC.

The rearrangement joins TRBV7-7 to TRBJ1-4; D unresolved. The germline CDR1 and CDR2 sequences are SSHAT and FNYEAQ (reference sequence). The CDR3 has 16 amino acids. With 1 base removed from V and 0 bases from J, the gap between germline ends came to 9 bases. This chain's CDR3 is CASSLVSSATNEKLFF. CDR3 sequence (DNA): TGTGCCAGCAGCTTAGTGTCCTCCGCAACTAATGAAAAACTGTTTTTT.

This clone came up a few times. The chain has TRBV5-4 and TRBJ1-6; unclear D gene. Between the trimmed V and J ends, which lost 8 bases and 9 bases, there was a span of 27 bases. Germline V gene sequence: CDR1 SGHNT, CDR2 YYREEE (reference sequence). The CDR3 spans 17 residues. The CDR3 sequence is CASGLDGLDGNGSPLHF. The CDR3 DNA sequence: TGTGCCAGTGGCTTGGACGGCCTGGACGGCAACGGTTCACCCCTCCACTTT.

The chain has TRBV19 and TRBJ1-1, with a possible D match to TRBD1 (5 bases). There are 14 residues in the CDR3. Germline-derived CDR1 and CDR2 are LNHDA and SQIVND (reference sequence). Trimming pared 9 bases from V and 1 base from J, leaving 15 bases between. CDR3 bases: TGTGCCAGCGGGACCAGGGCTCAGAACACTGAAGCTTTCTTT. The encoded protein is CASGTRAQNTEAFF.

The V gene is TRBV5-1, the J gene TRBJ2-3; no clear D. With 0 bases removed from V and 2 bases from J, the gap between germline ends came to 7 bases. The germline CDR1 and CDR2 sequences are SGHRS and YFSETQ. This CDR3 spans 14 amino acids. The CDR3 DNA reads TGCGCCAGCAGCTTGGGGGTTCACACAGATACGCAGTATTTT. Translating it yields CASSLGVHTDTQYF.

V is TRBV19 and J is TRBJ1-2; 7 bases agree with TRBD1. Per germline, CDR1 LNHDA and CDR2 SQIVND (reference sequence). The CDR3 runs to 16 residues. V shed 6 bases, J shed 4 bases, and the junction held 14 bases outside the gene matches. The CDR3 loop reads CASSNRQGRSGYGYTF. The CDR3 DNA sequence: TGTGCCAGTAGCAACCGACAGGGCCGTAGTGGCTATGGCTACACCTTC.

The genes are TRBV7-2 and TRBJ1-2; D is uncertain. The CDR3 length is 15 residues. V lost 5 bases to trimming and J lost 5 bases, with 18 bases between them. Germline CDR1 and CDR2: SGHTA and FQGNSA. The chain's CDR3 is CASSLRRGNRYGYTF. CDR3 in DNA: TGTGCCAGCAGCCTACGACGGGGAAACCGGTATGGCTACACCTTC.

This clone showed up just a few times. This rearrangement joins TRBV10-3 to TRBJ2-7; 10 bases align to TRBD1. The CDR3 covers 15 residues. Trimming cost V 10 bases and J 6 bases; bases outside gene matches: 15. From germline, CDR1 is ENHRY and CDR2 SYGVKD. CDR3 in amino acids: CATCRGGTGESEQYF. DNA of the CDR3: TGTGCCACCTGCCGTGGGGGGACAGGGGAATCCGAGCAGTACTTC.

V and J are TRBV6-5 and TRBJ2-1; 7 nucleotides agree with TRBD1. The CDR3 is made up of 12 amino acids. CDR1 and CDR2 (germline): MNHEY, SVGAGI. V was clipped by 8 bases and J by 8 bases; unmatched bases: 6. In nucleotides, the CDR3 is TGTGCCAGCTACCTTCAGGGGGATGAGCAGTTCTTC. Translation gives CASYLQGDEQFF.

This rearrangement joins TRBV4-2 to TRBJ2-5; possibly TRBD1 for D (5 bases). Germline V gives CDR1 LGHNA, CDR2 YNFKEQ. The V end was cut by 4 bases, the J end by 3 bases, with 15 bases between. The CDR3 is made up of 15 amino acids. The CDR3, as DNA: TGTGCCAGCAGCCGCGGACATCTCCCGGAAGAGACCCAGTACTTC. Protein product: CASSRGHLPEETQYF.

The chain employs TRBV7-3 and TRBJ2-3; D possibly corresponds to TRBD2 (5 bases). The CDR3 spans 13 residues. Germline V lookup: CDR1 SGHTA, CDR2 FQGTGA. V lost 5 bases, J lost 7 bases, and 13 bases lay in between. The CDR3 sequence: CASSPSGRNTQYF. CDR3 DNA sequence: TGTGCCAGCAGCCCCTCGGGGAGAAATACGCAGTATTTT.